This T cell receptor beta chain was profiled in a study of blood T cell repertoires in COVID-19. Study in general: Researchers got acute and convalescent COVID-19 samples from the United States, Italy and Spain. T cells, B-cell-depleted T cells, or PBMCs supplied cDNA or gDNA.

As originally analysed: For nucleated cells, counts were estimated from reference gene primer amplification. Profiling relied on immunoSEQ multiplex PCR, and the TCRdb table lists in-frame clones only, not all of them. The V and J calls and clone size come from that table; D and trimming were worked out from the DNA. The sample lists around 220,000 clones; roughly nine tenths were seen once. V lost 5 bases to trimming and J lost 4 bases, with 9 bases between them. The CDR3 spans 13 residues. CDR1 SGHTA and CDR2 FQGNSA come from the germline V gene. The sequenced sample was peripheral blood. This receptor was taken from a woman in her fifties or sixties with acute or convalescent COVID-19. This rearrangement joins TRBV7-2 to TRBJ1-5, with TRBD1 as a possible D gene (6 bases). The CDR3 is CASSTRGNQPQHF. In DNA, the CDR3 is TGTGCCAGCAGCACCAGGGGAAATCAGCCCCAGCATTTT.